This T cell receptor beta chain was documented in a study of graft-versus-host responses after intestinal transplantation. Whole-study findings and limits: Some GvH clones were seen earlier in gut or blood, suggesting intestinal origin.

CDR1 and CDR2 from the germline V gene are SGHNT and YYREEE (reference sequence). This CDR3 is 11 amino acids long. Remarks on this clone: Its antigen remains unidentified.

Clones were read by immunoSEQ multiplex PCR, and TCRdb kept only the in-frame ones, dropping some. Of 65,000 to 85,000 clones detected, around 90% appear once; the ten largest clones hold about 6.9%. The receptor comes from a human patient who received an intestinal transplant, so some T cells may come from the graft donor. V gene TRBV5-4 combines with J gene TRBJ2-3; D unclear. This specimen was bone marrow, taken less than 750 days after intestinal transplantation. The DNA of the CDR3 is TGTGATCGAAACACCCCAGATACGCAGTATTTT. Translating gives CDRNTPDTQYF.